This passage covers 32 T cell receptor beta chains from one sample sequenced in a study of T cells in Graves' hyperthyroidism and ophthalmopathy. Amplification yielded TCR beta CDR3 regions, with RNA transcripts as the source. Using the HTBI primer set, a first-round RT-PCR was run on the TCR CDR3. Each CDR3 protein gets one entry after TCRdb re-called the multiplex PCR reads with MiXCR. The repertoire holds about 640,000 distinct CDR3 sequences, with roughly 20% as singletons. Sequenced material: blood. The receptors were gathered from a man aged 25-45 years with Graves' ophthalmopathy.

This clonotype turned up a few times. The chain is built from TRBV19 and TRBJ1-1; no reliable D call. The CDR3 spans 14 residues. Germline assignment: CDR1 LNHDA and CDR2 SQIVND (reference sequence). Trimming stripped 2 bases from V and 5 bases from J, with 12 bases between. DNA for the CDR3: TGTGCCAGTAGTATAACGGCCCCGAGGACTGAAGCTTTCTTT. Encoded protein: CASSITAPRTEAFF.

This clonotype was found a few times. The V call is TRBV10-2, the J call TRBJ2-7; TRBD2 aligns across 9 bases. Looked up from germline, CDR1 is WSHSY and CDR2 is SAAADI. The J segment lost 1 base and the V segment lost 2 bases, leaving 3 bases of the junction unmatched. CDR3 length: 15 amino acids. The CDR3 nucleotides read TGCGCCAGCAGTGAGCGAGCGGGAGGTTCCTACGAGCAGTACTTC. Its protein product is CASSERAGGSYEQYF.

This clonotype was seen a handful of times. This chain uses TRBV10-1 with TRBJ2-2, with D unresolved. Germline lookup yields CDR1 WNHNN and CDR2 SYGVQD (reference sequence). The CDR3 totals 16 residues. With 10 bases removed from V and 1 base from J, the gap between germline ends came to 19 bases. CDR3 sequence reads: CATSRTIGENTGELFF. The CDR3 DNA follows: TGCGCCACCTCCCGAACTATCGGAGAGAACACCGGGGAGCTGTTTTTT.

This clonotype has more than one count but fewer than ten. The chain joins TRBV7-9 to TRBJ2-5; either TRBD1 or TRBD2 may supply D (6 bases each). The CDR3 has 14 residues. Between the trimmed V and J ends, which lost 1 base and 5 bases, there was a span of 11 bases. Looked up from germline, CDR1 is SEHNR and CDR2 is FQNEAQ (reference sequence). The CDR3 DNA is TGTGCCAGCAGCTTAGAGGGGGGTCGGGAGACCCAGTACTTC. Protein: CASSLEGGRETQYF.

There are a few counts of this clonotype. The chain links TRBV20-1 to TRBJ1-1; TRBD1 is a possible D gene (5 bases). CDR3 length equals 13 residues. Trimming took 6 bases from V and 1 from J, leaving 12 bases between them. CDR1 is DFQATT and CDR2 is SNEGSKA in the germline V gene (reference sequence). The CDR3 reads CSAGGLRNTEAFF. CDR3 bases: TGCAGTGCGGGGGGACTTCGGAACACTGAAGCTTTCTTT.

This clonotype was observed a few times. The rearrangement joins TRBV7-2 to TRBJ2-3; D possibly uses TRBD1 or TRBD2 (5 bases each). The ends were cut back, 5 bases at V and 2 bases at J, with 17 bases in the middle. The CDR3 is made up of 16 amino acids. CDR1 is SGHTA and CDR2 is FQGNSA in the germline V gene. The CDR3 bases are TGTGCCAGCAGCCCATGGGACGCGTTTTACACAGATACGCAGTATTTT. Protein: CASSPWDAFYTDTQYF.

This sequence joins TRBV10-3 and TRBJ2-1; 10 bases map to TRBD1. The V and J ends lost 4 bases and 6 bases, in that order; junction bases with no gene match: 15. The CDR3 length is 18 residues. CDR1 ENHRY and CDR2 SYGVKD come from the germline V gene. CDR3 DNA: TGTGCCATCAGTGGACAGGGGGCCTCATCTCTGCTTACCAATGAGCAGTTCTTC. Protein product: CAISGQGASSLLTNEQFF.

The rearrangement uses TRBV20-1 and TRBJ1-5; 9 nucleotides match TRBD1. The V and J ends lost 4 bases and 2 bases, in that order; junction bases with no gene match: 15. This CDR3 has 18 residues. Looked up from germline, CDR1 is DFQATT and CDR2 is SNEGSKA (reference sequence). The CDR3 spells CSATSPGTGLSGNQPQHF. Written as DNA, the CDR3 is TGCAGTGCTACCAGTCCCGGGACAGGGTTGTCGGGCAATCAGCCCCAGCATTTT.

This clonotype was seen ten or more times. The chain recombines TRBV7-9 with TRBJ1-2; D call uncertain. V was pared by 2 bases and J by 8 bases, with 9 bases between. The CDR3 has 12 amino acids. Germline V CDR1 and CDR2: SEHNR, FQNEAQ (reference sequence). CDR3 amino acids: CASSLSPRGYTF. The CDR3 bases are TGTGCCAGCAGCTTAAGTCCTCGGGGCTACACCTTC.

This clonotype was counted only a few times. The rearrangement uses TRBV9 and TRBJ2-3; either TRBD1 or TRBD2 may supply D (5 bases each). Germline assignment: CDR1 SGDLS and CDR2 YYNGEE. This CDR3 region has 14 residues. Trimming pared 2 bases from V and 2 bases from J, leaving 9 bases between. In DNA, the CDR3 is TGTGCCAGCAGCGTGAGGGGAGACACAGATACGCAGTATTTT. It codes for CASSVRGDTDTQYF.

The gene calls are TRBV7-2 and TRBJ1-3; no reliable D call. The V end was cut by 5 bases, the J end by 0 bases, with 14 bases between. The CDR3 length is 16 residues. The germline gives CDR1 SGHTA, CDR2 FQGNSA. CDR3 in DNA: TGTGCCAGCAGCACCTCAGCGGTGAGCTCTGGAAACACCATATATTTT. It is translated as CASSTSAVSSGNTIYF.

This clonotype was seen a single time. J is TRBJ2-3 and V is TRBV9, with TRBD2 matching 7 bases. The CDR3 has 17 residues. Germline V CDR1 and CDR2: SGDLS, YYNGEE. The trim removed 5 bases at V and 0 bases at J, leaving 12 bases unmatched. The CDR3 here is CASRKPPAGYSTDTQYF. The CDR3 DNA reads as TGTGCCAGCAGAAAACCCCCAGCGGGATATAGCACAGATACGCAGTATTTT.

This clonotype appeared many times. The V call is TRBV20-1, the J call TRBJ2-3; 7 nucleotides align to TRBD2. Germline trimming cut 6 bases from V and 0 bases from J; bases unmatched to any gene: 15. Germline assignment: CDR1 DFQATT and CDR2 SNEGSKA (reference sequence). CDR3 size: 17 residues. Here the CDR3 DNA reads TGCAGTGCCCTAGGGAGTCGGGGGGACTCTAGCACAGATACGCAGTATTTT. It specifies CSALGSRGDSSTDTQYF.

The V gene is TRBV10-1, the J gene TRBJ2-5, with TRBD1 matching 10 bases. Germline-derived CDR1 and CDR2 are WNHNN and SYGVQD (reference sequence). J lost 2 bases, V lost 8 bases, and 8 bases had no gene match. The CDR3 totals 15 residues. The CDR3 region is CASSKGTGEQETQYF. The CDR3 DNA sequence: TGCGCCAGCTCGAAGGGGACAGGGGAACAAGAGACCCAGTACTTC.

This clonotype came up many times. This rearrangement joins TRBV11-2 to TRBJ2-1, with D perhaps assigned TRBD1 or TRBD2 (6 bases each). This CDR3 has 13 amino acids. V lost 7 bases to trimming and J lost 12 bases, with 19 bases between them. Per the germline V gene, CDR1 is SGHAT and CDR2 is FQNNGV. CDR3 region: CASNRIEGGPQFF. The CDR3 DNA follows: TGTGCCAGCAACCGGATCGAGGGGGGACCGCAGTTCTTC.

The V and J genes are TRBV7-2 and TRBJ2-5, with D maybe TRBD2 (7 bases). Germline-derived CDR1 and CDR2 are SGHTA and FQGNSA. CDR3 size: 16 residues. The germline V and J ends were trimmed by 5 bases and 4 bases, with 20 bases remaining between them. CDR3 bases: TGTGCCAGCAGCGAGGGGGTTGGACTAGGGCGAGAGACCCAGTACTTC. Translated: CASSEGVGLGRETQYF.

This clonotype appeared a few times. The CDR3 loop reads CSATLAGGSFDEQFF. The CDR3 nucleotides read TGCAGTGCCACCCTAGCGGGAGGCAGTTTCGATGAGCAGTTCTTC. The chain carries TRBV20-1 and TRBJ2-1, with 11 bases lining up with TRBD2. Trimming took 6 bases from V and 8 from J; bases not matched to a gene: 12. Germline V lookup: CDR1 DFQATT, CDR2 SNEGSKA (reference sequence). The CDR3 length is 15 residues.

Many counts were recorded for this clonotype. J is TRBJ2-3 and V is TRBV11-3, with 7 bases that match TRBD2. V gave up 4 bases and J gave up 4 bases; unmatched junction bases: 5. Germline CDR1 is SGHNT and CDR2 is YENEEA. The CDR3 totals 14 residues. The CDR3 DNA is TGTGCCAGCAGCTCTTGGGACTACCCAGATACGCAGTATTTT. Translation gives CASSSWDYPDTQYF.

This clonotype came up many times. The chain couples TRBV12-3 or TRBV12-4 to TRBJ2-7, with TRBD2 matching over 9 bases. This CDR3 has 14 amino acids. Germline trimming cut 7 bases from V and 2 bases from J; bases unmatched to any gene: 6. The CDR3 DNA reads as TGTGCCAGCACTAGCGGGACACGGGCCTACGAGCAGTACTTC. It specifies CASTSGTRAYEQYF.

This clonotype appeared a few times. The chain has TRBV19 and TRBJ2-1; 10 nucleotides agree with TRBD1. CDR1 and CDR2 from the germline V gene are LNHDA and SQIVND (reference sequence). The CDR3 is made up of 16 amino acids. V was clipped by 4 bases and J by 6 bases; unmatched bases: 9. The CDR3 is CASSSRQGAVSNEQFF. The CDR3 bases are TGTGCCAGTAGTAGTCGACAGGGGGCCGTTTCCAATGAGCAGTTCTTC.

The V and J genes are TRBV10-2 and TRBJ1-1; D remains unclear. This CDR3 spans 15 amino acids. V gave up 0 bases and J gave up 4 bases, with 12 bases separating them. Germline V lookup: CDR1 WSHSY, CDR2 SAAADI. The CDR3 is CASSESGYSTTEAFF. The CDR3 DNA is TGCGCCAGCAGTGAGTCGGGATACAGTACCACTGAAGCTTTCTTT.

The chain has TRBV6-1 and TRBJ1-6, with D possibly being TRBD1 (6 bases). The CDR3 is made up of 18 amino acids. Germline CDR1 MNHNS, CDR2 SASEGT. The ends were cut back, 0 bases at V and 0 bases at J, with 12 bases in the middle. Here the CDR3 reads CASSEAGQPSSYNSPLHF. CDR3 sequence (DNA): TGTGCCAGCAGTGAAGCCGGACAGCCGAGCTCCTATAATTCACCCCTCCACTTT.

The V call is TRBV20-1, the J call TRBJ2-7, with 7 bases identical to TRBD2. This CDR3 has 14 residues. The J segment lost 7 bases and the V segment lost 0 bases, leaving 9 bases of the junction unmatched. The germline CDR1 and CDR2 sequences are DFQATT and SNEGSKA (reference sequence). The CDR3 DNA reads as TGCAGTGCTAGAGATGGGGCGGGAGCTGGAGAGCAGTACTTC. It encodes CSARDGAGAGEQYF.

As regards this clonotype: Germline is not matched at one junction end, which may reflect a read error. The chain recombines TRBV6-9 with TRBJ1-1, with D unclear. CDR3 length equals 14 residues. The germline V gene has CDR1 MNHGY and CDR2 SVAAGI. In DNA, the CDR3 is TGTGCCAGCAGTTACATCACAACGGGCACTGAAGCTTCCTTT. It codes for CASSYITTGTEASF.

This chain joins TRBV7-3 and TRBJ2-5; tentatively, D is TRBD2 (5 bases). The V end was cut by 1 base, the J end by 5 bases, with 17 bases between. Germline CDR1 reads SGHTA; CDR2 reads FQGTGA. The CDR3 spans 16 residues. The CDR3 DNA reads as TGTGCCAGCAGCTTAATTCGGGAAGGGTACCGGGAGACCCAGTACTTC. Protein product: CASSLIREGYRETQYF.

V and J are TRBV6-5 and TRBJ2-7; TRBD2 is a possible D gene (6 bases). V was shortened by 4 bases and J by 1 base, with 23 bases between the two germline ends. Germline V CDR1 and CDR2: MNHEY, SVGAGI. CDR3 length: 18 amino acids. The CDR3 DNA reads TGTGCCAGCAGTTCGCGTCCGGGGGTGACGAACTATTCCTACGAGCAGTACTTC. Translation gives CASSSRPGVTNYSYEQYF.

This clonotype came up many times. This chain uses TRBV2 with TRBJ1-6, with D perhaps matching TRBD1 (6 bases). Trimming removed 7 bases at V and 5 bases at J, with 15 bases between. Germline V lookup: CDR1 SNHLY, CDR2 FYNNEI. The CDR3 sequence is 15 residues long. The CDR3 DNA reads as TGTGCCAGCATTGCTTCGGGACAAAATAATTCACCCCTCCACTTT. This encodes CASIASGQNNSPLHF.

This clonotype appeared a few times. This chain uses TRBV28 with TRBJ2-4; D is perhaps TRBD2 (6 bases). CDR3 size: 13 residues. CDR1 is MDHEN, CDR2 SYDVKM, per germline. V was cut by 7 bases and J by 6 bases, with 13 bases left in between. CDR3 residues: CASKPPGVNIQYF. In nucleotides, the CDR3 is TGTGCCAGCAAACCTCCGGGGGTAAACATTCAGTACTTC.

This clonotype was counted only a few times. The chain has TRBV28 and TRBJ2-2, with 7 positions matching TRBD1. J gave up 4 bases and V 6 bases, and 8 bases lay outside the gene matches. CDR1 is MDHEN, CDR2 SYDVKM, per germline. The CDR3 totals 15 residues. Written as DNA, the CDR3 is TGTGCCAGCAGCTCTGAGGGGGCAAGCACCGGGGAGCTGTTTTTT. This encodes CASSSEGASTGELFF.

This clonotype was detected ten times or more. The V and J genes are TRBV12-5 and TRBJ2-3, with D unclear. Germline values: CDR1 LGHNT, CDR2 FRNRAP. The CDR3 extends over 15 amino acids. The V end was cut by 6 bases, the J end by 2 bases, with 15 bases between. CDR3 sequence reads: CASGQEARYTDTQYF. The CDR3 region has the DNA TGTGCTAGTGGCCAGGAAGCGCGCTACACAGATACGCAGTATTTT.

This clonotype was counted only a few times. The chain carries TRBV4-2 and TRBJ1-2; the D gene is possibly TRBD1 (6 bases). The CDR3 extends over 14 amino acids. V was clipped by 0 bases and J by 8 bases, with 13 bases between them. CDR1 and CDR2 (germline): LGHNA, YNFKEQ. The CDR3 sequence: CASSQDETGRGYTF. The CDR3 bases are TGTGCCAGCAGCCAAGACGAGACAGGAAGGGGCTACACCTTC.

This clonotype was found a few times. V gene TRBV6-2 or TRBV6-3 combines with J gene TRBJ2-5; 8 bases are a match to TRBD2. Germline V gene sequence: CDR1 MNHEY, CDR2 SVGEGT. The CDR3 contains 13 residues. V was pared by 6 bases and J by 3 bases, with 3 bases of the junction left unmatched. In DNA form, the CDR3 reads TGTGCCAGCAGGTTCGGGAGGGAAGAGACCCAGTACTTC. The encoded protein is CASRFGREETQYF.